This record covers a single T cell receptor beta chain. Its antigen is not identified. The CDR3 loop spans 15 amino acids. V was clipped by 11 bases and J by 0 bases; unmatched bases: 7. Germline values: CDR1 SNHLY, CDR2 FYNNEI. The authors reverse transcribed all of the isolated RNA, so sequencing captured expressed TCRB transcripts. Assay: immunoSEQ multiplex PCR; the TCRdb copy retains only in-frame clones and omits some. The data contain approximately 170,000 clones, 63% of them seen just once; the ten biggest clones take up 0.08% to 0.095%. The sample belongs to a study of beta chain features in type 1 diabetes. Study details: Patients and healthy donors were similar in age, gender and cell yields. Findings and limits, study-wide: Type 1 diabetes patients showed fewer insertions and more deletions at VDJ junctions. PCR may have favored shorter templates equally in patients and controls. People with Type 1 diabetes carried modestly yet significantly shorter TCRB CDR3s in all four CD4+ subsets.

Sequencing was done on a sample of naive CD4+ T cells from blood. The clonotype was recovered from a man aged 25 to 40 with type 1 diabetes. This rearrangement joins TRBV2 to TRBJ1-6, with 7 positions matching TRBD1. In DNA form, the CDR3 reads TGTGCCGTAAGGACAGGCAGCTCCTATAATTCACCCCTCCACTTT. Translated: CAVRTGSSYNSPLHF.